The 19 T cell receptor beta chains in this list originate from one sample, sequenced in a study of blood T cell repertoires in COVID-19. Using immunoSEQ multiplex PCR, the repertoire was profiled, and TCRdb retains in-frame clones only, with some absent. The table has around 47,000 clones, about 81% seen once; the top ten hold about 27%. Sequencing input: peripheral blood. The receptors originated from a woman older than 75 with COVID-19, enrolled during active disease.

This CDR3 is CASSFVLGQGNTGELFF. CDR3 coding DNA: TGTGCCAGCAGTTTTGTTCTTGGACAGGGGAACACCGGGGAGCTGTTTTTT. The rearrangement links TRBV28 to TRBJ2-2; 8 bases are shared with TRBD1. The CDR3 has 17 residues. After removal of 3 bases from V and 1 base from J, the junction contained 7 bases not matched to a gene. From germline, CDR1 is MDHEN and CDR2 SYDVKM.

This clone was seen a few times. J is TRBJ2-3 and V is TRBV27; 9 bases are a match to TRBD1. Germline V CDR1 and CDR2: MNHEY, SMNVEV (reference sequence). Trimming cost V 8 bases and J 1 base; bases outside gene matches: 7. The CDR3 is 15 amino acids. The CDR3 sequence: CASRAGTGRTDTQYF. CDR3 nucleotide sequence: TGTGCCAGCCGCGCCGGGACAGGGCGCACAGATACGCAGTATTTT.

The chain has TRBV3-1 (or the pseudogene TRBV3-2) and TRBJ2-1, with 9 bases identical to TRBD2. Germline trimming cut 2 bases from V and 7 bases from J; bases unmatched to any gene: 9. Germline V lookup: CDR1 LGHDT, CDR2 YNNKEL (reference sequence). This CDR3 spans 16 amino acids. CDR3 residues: CASSQPSAGGRNEQFF. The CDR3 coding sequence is TGTGCCAGCAGCCAACCTTCCGCGGGAGGGCGTAATGAGCAGTTCTTC.

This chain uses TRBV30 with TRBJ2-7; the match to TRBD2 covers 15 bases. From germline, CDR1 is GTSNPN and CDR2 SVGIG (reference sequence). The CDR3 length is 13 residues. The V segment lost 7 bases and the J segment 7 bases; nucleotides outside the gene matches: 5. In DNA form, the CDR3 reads TGTGCCTTTCGGACTAGCGGGAGGGTAGAGCAGTACTTC. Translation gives CAFRTSGRVEQYF. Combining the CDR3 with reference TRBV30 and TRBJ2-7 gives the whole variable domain SQTIHQWPATLVQPVGSPLSLECTVEGTSNPNLYWYRQAAGRGLQLLFYSVGIGQISSEVPQNLSASRPQDRQFILSSKKLLLSDSGFYLCAFRTSGRVEQYFGPGTRLTVT.

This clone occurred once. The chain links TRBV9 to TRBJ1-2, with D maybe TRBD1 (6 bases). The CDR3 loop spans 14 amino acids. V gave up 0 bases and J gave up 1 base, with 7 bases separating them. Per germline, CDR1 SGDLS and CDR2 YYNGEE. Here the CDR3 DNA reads TGTGCCAGCAGCGTAGGACAGGATAACTATGGCTACACCTTC. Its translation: CASSVGQDNYGYTF.

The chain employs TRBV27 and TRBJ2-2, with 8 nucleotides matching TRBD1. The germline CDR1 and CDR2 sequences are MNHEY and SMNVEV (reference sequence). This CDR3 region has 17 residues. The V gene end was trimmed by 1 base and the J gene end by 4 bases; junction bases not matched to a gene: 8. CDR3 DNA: TGTGCCAGCAGTTTATTTGGCAGGGGGCATGGCACCGGGGAGCTGTTTTTT. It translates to CASSLFGRGHGTGELFF.

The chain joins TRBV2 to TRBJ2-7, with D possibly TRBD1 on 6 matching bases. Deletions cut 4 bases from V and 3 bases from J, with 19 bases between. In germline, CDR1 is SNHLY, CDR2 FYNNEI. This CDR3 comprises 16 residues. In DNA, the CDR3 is TGTGCCAGCAGTGCCCCCTCAGGGGACGGTCTCTACGAGCAGTACTTC. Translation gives CASSAPSGDGLYEQYF.

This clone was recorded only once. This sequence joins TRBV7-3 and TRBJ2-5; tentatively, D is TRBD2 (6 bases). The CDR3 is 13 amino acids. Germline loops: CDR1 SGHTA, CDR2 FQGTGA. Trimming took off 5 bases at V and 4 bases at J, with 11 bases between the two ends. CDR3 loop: CASSNLGGETQYF. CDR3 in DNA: TGTGCCAGCAGCAACCTCGGGGGAGAGACCCAGTACTTC.

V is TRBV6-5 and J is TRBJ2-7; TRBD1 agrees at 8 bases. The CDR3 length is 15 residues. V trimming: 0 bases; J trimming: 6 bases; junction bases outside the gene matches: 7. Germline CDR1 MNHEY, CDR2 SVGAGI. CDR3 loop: CASSYSGQGMAEQYF. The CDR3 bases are TGTGCCAGCAGTTACTCCGGACAGGGCATGGCCGAGCAGTACTTC.

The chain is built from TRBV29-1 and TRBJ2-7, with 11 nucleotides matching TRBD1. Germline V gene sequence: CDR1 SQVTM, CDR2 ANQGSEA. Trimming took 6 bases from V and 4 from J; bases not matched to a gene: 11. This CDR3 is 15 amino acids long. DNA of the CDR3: TGCAGCGTGTCCGGGACAGGGGGTATCGGTTACGAGCAGTACTTC. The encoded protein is CSVSGTGGIGYEQYF.

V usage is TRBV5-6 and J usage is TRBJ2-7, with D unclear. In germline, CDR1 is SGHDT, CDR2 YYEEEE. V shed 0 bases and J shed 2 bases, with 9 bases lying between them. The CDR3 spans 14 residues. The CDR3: CASSLVPRTYEQYF. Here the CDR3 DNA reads TGTGCCAGCAGCTTGGTTCCTAGGACCTACGAGCAGTACTTC.

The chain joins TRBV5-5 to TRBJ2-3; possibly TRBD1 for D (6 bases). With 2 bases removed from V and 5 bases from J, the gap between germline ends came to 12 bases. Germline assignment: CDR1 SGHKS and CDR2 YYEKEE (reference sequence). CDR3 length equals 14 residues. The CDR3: CASSLGQGRDTQYF. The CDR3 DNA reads TGTGCCAGCAGCTTAGGGCAGGGGCGAGATACGCAGTATTTT.

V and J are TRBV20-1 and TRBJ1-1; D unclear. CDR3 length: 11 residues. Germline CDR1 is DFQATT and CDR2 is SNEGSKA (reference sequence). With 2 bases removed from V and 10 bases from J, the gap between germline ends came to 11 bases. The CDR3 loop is CSARLQFGAFF. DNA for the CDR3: TGCAGTGCTAGATTACAGTTTGGAGCTTTCTTT.

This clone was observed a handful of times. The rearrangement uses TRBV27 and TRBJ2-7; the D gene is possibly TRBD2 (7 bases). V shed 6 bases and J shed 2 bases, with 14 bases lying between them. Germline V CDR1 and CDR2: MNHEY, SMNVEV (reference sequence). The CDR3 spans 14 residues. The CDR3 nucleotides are TGTGCCAGCAGCCCTGGGGGGGGGCCCTACGAGCAGTACTTC. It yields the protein CASSPGGGPYEQYF.

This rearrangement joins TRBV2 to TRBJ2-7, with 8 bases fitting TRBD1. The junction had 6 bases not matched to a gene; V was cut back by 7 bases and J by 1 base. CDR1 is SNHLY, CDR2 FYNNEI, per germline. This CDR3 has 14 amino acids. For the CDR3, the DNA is TGTGCCAGCATTCAGGGGGCTAGGTCCTACGAGCAGTACTTC. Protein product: CASIQGARSYEQYF.

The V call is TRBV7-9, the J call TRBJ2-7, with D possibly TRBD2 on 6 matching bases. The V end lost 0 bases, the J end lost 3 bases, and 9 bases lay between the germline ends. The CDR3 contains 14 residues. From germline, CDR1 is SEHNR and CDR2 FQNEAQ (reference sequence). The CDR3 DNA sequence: TGTGCCAGCAGCTTAGCGGGAGGAAACTACGAGCAGTACTTC. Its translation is CASSLAGGNYEQYF.

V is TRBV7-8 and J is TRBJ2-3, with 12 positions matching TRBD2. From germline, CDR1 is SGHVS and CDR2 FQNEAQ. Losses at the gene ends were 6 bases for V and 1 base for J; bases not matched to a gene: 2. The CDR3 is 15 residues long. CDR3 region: CASRRTSGGTDTQYF. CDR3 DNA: TGTGCCAGCAGGCGGACTAGCGGGGGCACAGATACGCAGTATTTT.

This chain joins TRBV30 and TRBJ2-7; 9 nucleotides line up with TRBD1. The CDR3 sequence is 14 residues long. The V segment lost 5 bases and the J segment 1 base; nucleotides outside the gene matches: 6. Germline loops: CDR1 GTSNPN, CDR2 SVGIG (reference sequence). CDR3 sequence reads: CAWEKGQGSYEQYF. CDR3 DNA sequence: TGTGCCTGGGAAAAGGGACAGGGTTCCTACGAGCAGTACTTC.

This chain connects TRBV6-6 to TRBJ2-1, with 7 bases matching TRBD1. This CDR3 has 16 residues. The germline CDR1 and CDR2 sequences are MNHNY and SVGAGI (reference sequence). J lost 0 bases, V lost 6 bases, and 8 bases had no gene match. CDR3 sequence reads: CASSRDSPSSYNEQFF. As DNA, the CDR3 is TGTGCCAGCAGCCGGGACAGCCCCAGCTCCTACAATGAGCAGTTCTTC.